This TCR beta chain was retrieved from a study of response to subunit inactivated influenza vaccine. This clonotype was seen a few times. From the RT-PCR reads, TCRdb called clonotypes with MiXCR, one entry per CDR3 protein. Seen here are about 800,000 distinct CDR3 sequences, around 20% observed once, and the top ten hold roughly 10%. The source was PBMCs from blood, collected approximately 5 days after vaccination. The receptor was isolated from a man between 45 and 60 years old who received an inactivated influenza vaccine.

The CDR3 coding sequence is TGCAGTGCTCGTCGAAACGATAGACCCGCAGATCAGCCCCAGCATTTT. Translation: CSARRNDRPADQPQHF. The chain carries TRBV20-1 and TRBJ1-5; D gene ambiguous. CDR3 size: 16 residues. Germline V gene lookup returns CDR1 DFQATT and CDR2 SNEGSKA (reference sequence). V was trimmed by 5 bases and J by 5 bases, leaving 22 bases between them.